The clone carrying this T cell receptor beta chain has more than one count but fewer than ten. The antigen is unknown. In germline, CDR1 is SGHRS, CDR2 YFSETQ. This CDR3 contains 15 residues. The junction had 3 bases not matched to a gene; V was cut back by 1 base and J by 0 bases. The PCR made use of 60 Vbeta and 13 Jbeta primers. Here immunoSEQ multiplex PCR was the method, and the copy in TCRdb shows in-frame clones only, minus some. The repertoire holds around 230,000 clones, with around 84% as singletons. Despite likely unrecorded immune exposures, the donors were nominally healthy at the time of sampling. The data originate from a study of cytomegalovirus exposure and HLA in healthy donors. Findings and caveats of the study: It emerged from a later analysis that several of the most significant clusters appeared to be linked to common viral pathogens.

The chain couples TRBV5-1 to TRBJ2-7; 8 nucleotides match TRBD1. The receptor was derived from a girl aged 2-15 years in good health and CMV-seronegative. The sample consisted of PBMCs. The CDR3 DNA reads as TGCGCCAGCAGCTTGACAGGGGGAAGCTCCTACGAGCAGTACTTC. This codes for CASSLTGGSSYEQYF.